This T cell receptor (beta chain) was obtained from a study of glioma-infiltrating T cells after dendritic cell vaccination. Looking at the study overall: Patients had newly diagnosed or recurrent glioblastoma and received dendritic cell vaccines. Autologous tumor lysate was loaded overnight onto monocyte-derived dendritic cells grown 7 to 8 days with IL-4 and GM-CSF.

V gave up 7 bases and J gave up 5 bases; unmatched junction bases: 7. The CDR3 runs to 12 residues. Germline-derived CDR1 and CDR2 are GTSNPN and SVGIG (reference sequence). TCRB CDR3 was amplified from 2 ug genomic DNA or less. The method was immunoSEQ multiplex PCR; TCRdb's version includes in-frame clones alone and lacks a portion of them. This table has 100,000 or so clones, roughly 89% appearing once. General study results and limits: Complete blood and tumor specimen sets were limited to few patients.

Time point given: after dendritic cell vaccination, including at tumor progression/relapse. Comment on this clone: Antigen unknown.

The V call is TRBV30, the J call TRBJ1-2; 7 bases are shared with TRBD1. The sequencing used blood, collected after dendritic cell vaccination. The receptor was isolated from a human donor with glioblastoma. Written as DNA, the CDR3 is TGTGCCTCTCGGGGCAGGGGGTATGGCTACACCTTC. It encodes CASRGRGYGYTF.